This passage covers 27 T cell receptor beta chains from one sample sequenced in a study of OX40 agonist ivuxolimab in advanced cancers. Produced via immunoSEQ multiplex PCR; TCRdb's table is partial and in-frame only. The sample has approximately 34,000 clones; under 90% are singletons. The input for sequencing was CD4+ or CD8+ T cells sorted from blood, taken in a trial of the OX40 agonist ivuxolimab. The receptors here all came from an adult with an advanced solid tumor such as melanoma, head and neck, liver or kidney cancer.

The chain combines TRBV30 with TRBJ2-7, with D unresolved. Trimming removed 0 bases from V and 4 bases from J, with 7 bases in between. The CDR3 runs to 12 residues. Germline V CDR1 and CDR2: GTSNPN, SVGIG (reference sequence). The CDR3 DNA sequence: TGTGCCTGGAGTGTAGTGGTTTACGAGCAGTACTTC. Protein sequence: CAWSVVVYEQYF.

The V gene is TRBV19, the J gene TRBJ1-4; D uncertain. The germline V and J ends were trimmed by 4 bases and 8 bases, with 11 bases remaining between them. The germline CDR1 and CDR2 sequences are LNHDA and SQIVND (reference sequence). The CDR3 runs to 13 residues. The CDR3 DNA reads TGTGCCAGTAGTACTGGGCAGCGGGAAAAACTGTTTTTT. Its protein product is CASSTGQREKLFF.

The rearrangement links TRBV27 to TRBJ2-1; 8 positions match TRBD2. Losses at the gene ends were 3 bases for V and 7 bases for J; bases not matched to a gene: 8. This CDR3 is built from 15 residues. Looked up from germline, CDR1 is MNHEY and CDR2 is SMNVEV (reference sequence). In DNA form, the CDR3 reads TGTGCCAGCAGTTTGAACCGGGGGGGTAGGAATGAGCAGTTCTTC. Translation: CASSLNRGGRNEQFF.

Concerning this clone: An end of the junction differs from the germline gene, which may be a read error. The chain recombines TRBV7-9 with TRBJ1-1, with D possibly being TRBD1 (5 bases). The CDR3 runs to 17 residues. Germline-derived CDR1 and CDR2 are SEHNR and FQNEAQ (reference sequence). CDR3 sequence reads: CASNLNRIGAVHTEAFF. CDR3 nucleotide sequence: TGTGCCAGCAACTTAAACCGAATAGGGGCGGTACACACTGAAGCTTTCTTT. The full variable domain, in which reference TRBV7-9 and TRBJ1-1 provide the parts outside the CDR3, is DTGVSQNPRHKITKRGQNVTFRCDPISEHNRLYWYRQTLGQGPEFLTYFQNEAQLEKSRLLSDRFSAERPKGSFSTLEIQRTEQGDSAMYLCASNLNRIGAVHTEAFFGQGTRLTVV.

The chain combines TRBV2 with TRBJ1-4; D remains ambiguous. The CDR3 runs 14 residues. Trimming took off 8 bases at V and 3 bases at J, with 13 bases between the two ends. CDR1 SNHLY and CDR2 FYNNEI come from the germline V gene. CDR3 region: CASGFHAANEKLFF. The CDR3 DNA reads TGTGCCAGCGGATTTCATGCCGCTAATGAAAAACTGTTTTTT.

J is TRBJ2-3 and V is TRBV7-9; D is ambiguous. Trimming left V 0 bases short and J 5 bases short, with 12 bases between. This CDR3 contains 15 residues. Germline values: CDR1 SEHNR, CDR2 FQNEAQ (reference sequence). The CDR3 sequence is CASSLAQAPLDTQYF. The CDR3 bases are TGTGCCAGCAGCTTAGCGCAGGCTCCCTTAGATACGCAGTATTTT.

The V call is TRBV19, the J call TRBJ2-1; maybe TRBD2 (6 bases). CDR3 length equals 12 residues. The germline V and J ends were trimmed by 5 bases and 10 bases, with 12 bases remaining between them. The germline V gene has CDR1 LNHDA and CDR2 SQIVND (reference sequence). CDR3 DNA sequence: TGTGCCAGTAGTTATGGGAGGACAGAGCAGTTCTTC. Protein: CASSYGRTEQFF.

This chain connects TRBV15 to TRBJ1-2; D is unclear. Germline CDR1 LNHNV, CDR2 YYDKDF (reference sequence). The CDR3 runs 14 residues. V gave up 1 base and J gave up 4 bases, with 10 bases separating them. CDR3 nucleotides: TGTGCCACCAGCAGAGCTCTCTCCGTCTATGGCTACACCTTC. Residues: CATSRALSVYGYTF.

J is TRBJ2-5 and V is TRBV5-1; 8 bases match TRBD2. CDR1 and CDR2 from the germline V gene are SGHRS and YFSETQ. The CDR3 has 13 residues. V shed 0 bases, J shed 5 bases, and the junction held 0 bases outside the gene matches. The CDR3 region is CASSLGLAETQYF. The CDR3 DNA sequence: TGCGCCAGCAGCTTGGGACTAGCGGAGACCCAGTACTTC.

The chain has TRBV7-6 and TRBJ2-7; 9 nucleotides line up with TRBD1. The germline V gene encodes CDR1 SGHVS and CDR2 FNYEAQ. With V trimmed by 2 bases and J by 2 bases, 4 bases remained unmatched. The CDR3 is 15 residues long. The CDR3 here is CASSLRTGETYEQYF. The CDR3 nucleotides read TGTGCCAGCAGCTTACGGACAGGGGAGACCTACGAGCAGTACTTC.

The chain employs TRBV4-3 and TRBJ1-4, with D uncertain. The germline V and J ends were trimmed by 1 base and 7 bases, with 13 bases remaining between them. The CDR3 is 15 amino acids. Germline V CDR1 and CDR2: LGHNA, YSLEER. The CDR3 here is CASSQGGGFGEKLFF. CDR3 in DNA: TGCGCCAGCAGCCAAGGGGGAGGGTTTGGTGAAAAACTGTTTTTT.

The chain is built from TRBV5-1 and TRBJ2-1; D is tentatively TRBD1 or TRBD2 (7 bases each). Germline V gene lookup returns CDR1 SGHRS and CDR2 YFSETQ. Trimming took off 10 bases at V and 4 bases at J, with 18 bases between the two ends. This CDR3 is built from 14 residues. The CDR3 sequence: CASRPGGGYNEQFF. In DNA, the CDR3 is TGCGCCTCCAGACCAGGGGGAGGGTACAATGAGCAGTTCTTC.

This clone was detected only a few times. The gene calls are TRBV11-2 and TRBJ2-7, with a tentative D call TRBD2 (5 bases). CDR1 is SGHAT, CDR2 FQNNGV, per germline. The CDR3 sequence is 13 residues long. The V gene lost 3 bases and the J gene lost 9 bases, with 15 bases spanning the gap. The CDR3 protein is CASSFRAELGQYF. In nucleotides, the CDR3 is TGTGCCAGCAGCTTTAGAGCGGAGTTGGGGCAGTACTTC.

The chain couples TRBV7-8 to TRBJ2-3, with TRBD1 identical over 7 bases. The V and J ends lost 7 bases and 1 base, in that order; junction bases with no gene match: 8. Germline V gives CDR1 SGHVS, CDR2 FQNEAQ. This CDR3 is built from 15 residues. The CDR3 sequence: CASIPTGQGTDTQYF. The CDR3 DNA follows: TGTGCCAGCATCCCTACAGGACAGGGCACAGATACGCAGTATTTT.

This clone was seen a handful of times. The chain is built from TRBV7-8 and TRBJ2-3; D unclear. Deletions cut 0 bases from V and 4 bases from J, with 8 bases between. The CDR3 consists of 14 residues. The V gene's germline CDR1 is SGHVS and CDR2 FQNEAQ. The CDR3: CASSLASWSDTQYF. CDR3 DNA: TGTGCCAGCAGCTTAGCAAGTTGGTCAGATACGCAGTATTTT.

This clone was counted only a few times. J is TRBJ2-7 and V is TRBV20-1, with D unclear. The CDR3 is made up of 10 amino acids. Germline lookup yields CDR1 DFQATT and CDR2 SNEGSKA (reference sequence). The germline V and J ends were trimmed by 6 bases and 3 bases, with 6 bases remaining between them. The CDR3 nucleotides read TGCAGTGCGCTGAACTACGAGCAGTACTTC. It encodes CSALNYEQYF.

The chain employs TRBV2 and TRBJ2-3; D is uncertain. CDR3 length: 13 residues. Trimming stripped 6 bases from V and 3 bases from J, with 10 bases between. CDR1 SNHLY and CDR2 FYNNEI come from the germline V gene. The CDR3 DNA reads as TGTGCCAGCAGGTTTCTCTCGACAGATACGCAGTATTTT. It specifies CASRFLSTDTQYF.

The chain employs TRBV18 and TRBJ2-2, with a weak D call TRBD2 (5 bases). Germline lookup yields CDR1 KGHSH and CDR2 LQKENI. V shed 8 bases and J shed 4 bases, with 17 bases lying between them. This CDR3 has 15 amino acids. The CDR3 sequence: CASGGLTATTGELFF. The CDR3 DNA reads TGTGCCAGCGGAGGACTGACGGCAACCACCGGGGAGCTGTTTTTT. Full variable domain (rest looked up from reference TRBV18 and TRBJ2-2): NAGVMQNPRHLVRRRGQEARLRCSPMKGHSHVYWYRQLPEEGLKFMVYLQKENIIDESGMPKERFSAEFPKEGPSILRIQQVVRGDSAAYFCASGGLTATTGELFFGEGSRLTVL.

The chain has TRBV18 and TRBJ2-1, with D unclear. Per germline, CDR1 KGHSH and CDR2 LQKENI. The CDR3 extends over 14 amino acids. Trimming pared 4 bases from V and 4 bases from J, leaving 11 bases between. This CDR3 is CASSLSGLYNEQFF. CDR3 bases: TGTGCCAGCTCACTATCCGGATTGTACAATGAGCAGTTCTTC.

The chain joins TRBV2 to TRBJ2-7, with TRBD1 matching 8 bases. Germline V gene data show CDR1 as SNHLY and CDR2 as FYNNEI. The ends lost 7 bases at V and 0 bases at J; junction bases unmatched: 14. The CDR3 totals 17 residues. CDR3 sequence reads: CASINRGNWSPSYEQYF. In nucleotides, the CDR3 is TGTGCCAGCATCAACAGGGGGAACTGGAGCCCCTCCTACGAGCAGTACTTC.

The chain couples TRBV5-1 to TRBJ2-1; D may match TRBD1 or TRBD2 (5 bases each). Trimming took off 7 bases at V and 4 bases at J, with 15 bases between the two ends. Germline V gene sequence: CDR1 SGHRS, CDR2 YFSETQ. The CDR3 consists of 14 residues. Here the CDR3 DNA reads TGCGCCAGCTCTGGGACGGAAGGATACAATGAGCAGTTCTTC. Protein product: CASSGTEGYNEQFF. Full variable domain (outside the CDR3, taken from reference TRBV5-1 and TRBJ2-1): KAGVTQTPRYLIKTRGQQVTLSCSPISGHRSVSWYQQTPGQGLQFLFEYFSETQRNKGNFPGRFSGRQFSNSRSEMNVSTLELGDSALYLCASSGTEGYNEQFFGPGTRLTVL.

This chain uses TRBV6-1 with TRBJ2-7, with 9 bases identical to TRBD1. Trimming removed 7 bases from V and 2 bases from J; junction bases left unmatched: 3. This CDR3 region has 13 residues. Per germline, CDR1 MNHNS and CDR2 SASEGT. CDR3 sequence reads: CASTRTGAYEQYF. The CDR3 DNA is TGTGCCAGCACTAGGACAGGGGCCTACGAGCAGTACTTC.

The rearrangement joins TRBV6-4 to TRBJ1-5; tentative D call: TRBD1 (5 bases). V lost 6 bases and J lost 7, with 13 bases in between. The CDR3 covers 13 residues. From germline, CDR1 is MRHNA and CDR2 SNTAGT. CDR3 sequence: CASSQGPGQPQHF. The CDR3, as DNA: TGTGCCAGCAGCCAGGGTCCGGGGCAGCCCCAGCATTTT.

CDR3 region: CASRPRGEGVGGPLYEQYF. The CDR3, as DNA: TGTGCCAGCCGACCCCGCGGAGAGGGGGTCGGAGGCCCCCTCTACGAGCAGTACTTC. The gene calls are TRBV28 and TRBJ2-7, with a tentative D call TRBD1 (6 bases). There are 19 residues in the CDR3. V was pared by 8 bases and J by 3 bases, with 32 bases between. The V gene's germline CDR1 is MDHEN and CDR2 SYDVKM.

The J gene is TRBJ1-6, the V gene TRBV6-6, with D unclear. CDR1 and CDR2 from the germline V gene are MNHNY and SVGAGI (reference sequence). V gave up 7 bases and J gave up 6 bases, with 16 bases separating them. The CDR3 runs 15 residues. This chain's CDR3 is CASIQGMRVNSPLHF. Here the CDR3 DNA reads TGTGCCAGCATCCAAGGGATGAGAGTTAATTCACCCCTCCACTTT.

V gene TRBV28 combines with J gene TRBJ1-3; tentative D call: TRBD1 (6 bases). CDR3 length: 16 amino acids. Trimming stripped 3 bases from V and 1 base from J, with 13 bases between. Germline values: CDR1 MDHEN, CDR2 SYDVKM. CDR3 nucleotides: TGTGCCAGCAGTTTCCTCGGACAGTTATCTGGAAACACCATATATTTT. As protein: CASSFLGQLSGNTIYF. Based on the CDR3 plus reference TRBV28 and TRBJ1-3, the full variable domain is DVKVTQSSRYLVKRTGEKVFLECVQDMDHENMFWYRQDPGLGLRLIYFSYDVKMKEKGDIPEGYSVSREKKERFSLILESASTNQTSMYLCASSFLGQLSGNTIYFGEGSWLTVV.

V gene TRBV12-1 combines with J gene TRBJ1-4; TRBD1 reflects the table's D call only, with no check against the DNA. TRBV12-1 is listed as a pseudogene. The CDR3 totals 17 residues. The DNA of the CDR3 is TGTGCCAGCAGCTTTATAACAGGCTCTGGAACTAATGAAAAACTGTTTTTT. Its protein is CASSFITGSGTNEKLFF.